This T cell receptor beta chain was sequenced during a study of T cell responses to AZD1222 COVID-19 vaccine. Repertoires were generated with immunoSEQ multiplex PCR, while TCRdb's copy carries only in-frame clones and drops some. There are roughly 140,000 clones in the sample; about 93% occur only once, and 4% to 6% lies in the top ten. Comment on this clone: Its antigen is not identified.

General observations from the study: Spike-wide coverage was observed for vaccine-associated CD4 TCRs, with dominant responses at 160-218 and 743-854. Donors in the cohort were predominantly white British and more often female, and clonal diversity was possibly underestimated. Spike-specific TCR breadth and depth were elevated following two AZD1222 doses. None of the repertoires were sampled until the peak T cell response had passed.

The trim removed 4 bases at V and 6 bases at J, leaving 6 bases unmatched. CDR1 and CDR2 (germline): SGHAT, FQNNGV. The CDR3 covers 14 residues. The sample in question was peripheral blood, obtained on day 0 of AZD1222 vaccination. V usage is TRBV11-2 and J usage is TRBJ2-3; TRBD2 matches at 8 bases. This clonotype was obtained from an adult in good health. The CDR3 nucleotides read TGTGCCAGCAGCTCGAGCGGGGGTGGGGATACGCAGTATTTT. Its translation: CASSSSGGGDTQYF.